One T cell receptor (beta chain) is described in this entry. The sample is drawn from a study of T cells after yellow fever vaccination. 5'RACE template switching produced TCR cDNA carrying a universal primer site and UMIs. TCRdb independently ran MiXCR on the 5' RACE reads; one entry per CDR3 protein. The sample lists around 600,000 distinct CDR3 sequences, over 9% occurring once. Germline CDR1 reads KGHSH; CDR2 reads LQKENI. Trimming cost V 5 bases and J 7 bases; bases outside gene matches: 12. This CDR3 region has 16 residues. J is TRBJ2-1 and V is TRBV18, with TRBD2 matching 9 bases. Sequencing was performed on PBMCs, taken on the day of the yellow fever booster vaccination. The clonotype originates from a man aged 25-40 years who received the YFV17D yellow fever vaccine. CDR3 coding DNA: TGTGCCAGCTCAATAATAGCGGGAGCTGATGATAATGAGCAGTTCTTC. It is translated as CASSIIAGADDNEQFF.